This entry lists 32 T cell receptor beta chains sequenced from one sample in a study of T cell responses to AZD1222 COVID-19 vaccine. Produced via immunoSEQ multiplex PCR; TCRdb's table is partial and in-frame only. The sample holds 70,000 or so clones, about 87% seen once. Sequencing used peripheral blood, obtained on day 0 of AZD1222 vaccination. Receptor source: an adult in good health.

J is TRBJ1-1 and V is TRBV28; D uncertain. Germline-derived CDR1 and CDR2 are MDHEN and SYDVKM. The CDR3 runs 15 residues. The ends were cut back, 6 bases at V and 8 bases at J, with 22 bases in the middle. CDR3 sequence reads: CASSRNRGRTFEAFF. The CDR3 DNA sequence: TGTGCCAGCAGCAGGAACCGCGGACGGACCTTCGAAGCTTTCTTT.

The gene calls are TRBV9 and TRBJ2-1; 10 nucleotides line up with TRBD2. Trimming took 1 base from V and 3 from J; bases not matched to a gene: 4. Germline values: CDR1 SGDLS, CDR2 YYNGEE. The CDR3 is 16 residues long. CDR3 residues: CASSVRLAGDYNEQFF. CDR3 in DNA: TGTGCCAGCAGCGTACGCCTAGCGGGAGACTACAATGAGCAGTTCTTC.

This chain uses TRBV30 with TRBJ1-2; 8 bases match TRBD1. V dropped 5 bases and J dropped 10; count of bases not matched to a gene: 6. The germline V gene has CDR1 GTSNPN and CDR2 SVGIG (reference sequence). CDR3 length: 11 residues. The CDR3 sequence is CAWSDRAYYTF. CDR3 bases: TGTGCCTGGTCGGACAGGGCCTACTACACCTTC.

The V gene is TRBV7-2, the J gene TRBJ2-4; D perhaps matches TRBD1 (6 bases). Trimming cost V 5 bases and J 9 bases, with 14 bases left between them. Per germline, CDR1 SGHTA and CDR2 FQGNSA. The CDR3 is 13 amino acids. The DNA for the CDR3 is TGTGCCAGCAGCCACATGGGGGCTGCCATTCAGTACTTC. As protein: CASSHMGAAIQYF.

V usage is TRBV7-9 and J usage is TRBJ1-1; the D gene is possibly TRBD1 (6 bases). The CDR3 totals 11 residues. From germline, CDR1 is SEHNR and CDR2 FQNEAQ (reference sequence). The germline V and J ends were trimmed by 8 bases and 12 bases, with 16 bases remaining between them. In DNA, the CDR3 is TGTGCCAGCCTCCAGGGGAGCGAGCCTTTCTTT. Amino acid sequence: CASLQGSEPFF.

The J gene is TRBJ1-5, the V gene TRBV27, with D possibly matching TRBD1 (6 bases). CDR3 length equals 14 residues. Germline V lookup: CDR1 MNHEY, CDR2 SMNVEV (reference sequence). V was clipped by 5 bases and J by 5 bases, with 13 bases between them. The CDR3 is CASSNRAGDQPQHF. The CDR3 nucleotides read TGTGCCAGCAGTAACAGGGCGGGTGATCAGCCCCAGCATTTT.

The V gene is TRBV7-8, the J gene TRBJ1-1, with 7 bases aligning to TRBD1. J gave up 10 bases and V 5 bases, and 16 bases lay outside the gene matches. The CDR3 is made up of 15 amino acids. Germline CDR1 and CDR2: SGHVS and FQNEAQ. The CDR3 DNA reads as TGTGCCAGCAGCGAGAAAGGACAGGCGCCGTCTGGAGCTTTCTTT. As protein: CASSEKGQAPSGAFF.

This sequence joins TRBV2 and TRBJ2-7, with D possibly TRBD1 on 6 matching bases. The CDR3 runs to 12 residues. V was clipped by 4 bases and J by 6 bases, with 10 bases between them. Germline loops: CDR1 SNHLY, CDR2 FYNNEI. The CDR3 loop reads CASSARGLEQYF. The DNA of the CDR3 is TGTGCCAGCAGTGCCAGGGGCCTCGAGCAGTACTTC.

This chain connects TRBV5-8 to TRBJ1-2; D unresolved. Trimming took 0 bases from V and 4 from J, leaving 10 bases between them. Per the germline V gene, CDR1 is SGHTS and CDR2 is YDEGEE. This CDR3 has 14 residues. The CDR3 protein is CASSLVPGLYGYTF. The CDR3 bases are TGTGCCAGCAGCTTGGTACCGGGCCTCTATGGCTACACCTTC.

This clone has just a few counts. A read error may produce the germline difference seen at one junction end. CDR3 residues: CASSAGTSSHEQYF. In DNA, the CDR3 is TGCGCCAGCAGCGCCGGGACTAGCTCCCACGAGCAGTACTTC. The chain recombines TRBV10-1 with TRBJ2-7; 9 bases align to TRBD2. This CDR3 has 14 residues. The germline CDR1 and CDR2 sequences are WNHNN and SYGVQD (reference sequence).

V and J are TRBV19 and TRBJ1-2; tentatively, D is TRBD1 (6 bases). Germline values: CDR1 LNHDA, CDR2 SQIVND (reference sequence). This CDR3 region has 16 residues. Trimming removed 7 bases at V and 1 base at J, with 19 bases between. The CDR3 coding sequence is TGTGCCAGTACCGAGGGGGGGGACAACTTTAACTATGGCTACACCTTC. Protein product: CASTEGGDNFNYGYTF.

The rearrangement joins TRBV11-3 to TRBJ2-5; 7 bases match TRBD1. Trimming at V came to 1 base and at J to 5 bases, leaving 7 bases not matched to a gene. Germline CDR1 and CDR2: SGHNT and YENEEA. The CDR3 sequence is 15 residues long. The CDR3 loop reads CASSLGTGDLETQYF. CDR3 nucleotides: TGTGCCAGCAGCTTAGGTACAGGGGACCTGGAGACCCAGTACTTC.

This chain connects TRBV5-4 to TRBJ1-1; D perhaps matches TRBD1 (5 bases). Germline lookup yields CDR1 SGHNT and CDR2 YYREEE (reference sequence). This CDR3 region has 15 residues. The V end was cut by 2 bases, the J end by 6 bases, with 17 bases between. The DNA for the CDR3 is TGTGCCAGCAGCTTTCTCGGGGCTCCCGGCCCTGAAGCTTTCTTT. Translating it yields CASSFLGAPGPEAFF.

The J gene is TRBJ1-2, the V gene TRBV7-2; no definite D call. The CDR3 consists of 13 residues. Deletions cut 5 bases from V and 5 bases from J, with 12 bases between. Per the germline V gene, CDR1 is SGHTA and CDR2 is FQGNSA. The CDR3 loop is CASSPASGYGYTF. CDR3 bases: TGTGCCAGCAGCCCCGCGTCGGGGTATGGCTACACCTTC.

The chain combines TRBV7-2 with TRBJ2-7; 7 positions agree with TRBD1. The CDR3 runs to 12 residues. Germline V CDR1 and CDR2: SGHTA, FQGNSA. The V and J ends lost 10 bases and 2 bases, in that order; junction bases with no gene match: 5. The CDR3 sequence is CATSQGPYEQYF. CDR3 bases: TGTGCCACATCACAGGGGCCCTACGAGCAGTACTTC.

The V and J genes are TRBV13 and TRBJ2-7, with D unclear. This CDR3 contains 13 residues. V was shortened by 0 bases and J by 5 bases, with 8 bases between the two germline ends. From germline, CDR1 is PRHDT and CDR2 FYEKMQ (reference sequence). CDR3 nucleotides: TGTGCCAGCAGCTTAGGCCGGAGAAACGAGCAGTACTTC. It encodes CASSLGRRNEQYF. The full variable domain, with the rest looked up from reference TRBV13 and TRBJ2-7, is AAGVIQSPRHLIKEKRETATLKCYPIPRHDTVYWYQQGPGQDPQFLISFYEKMQSDKGSIPDRFSAQQFSDYHSELNMSSLELGDSALYFCASSLGRRNEQYFGPGTRLTVT.

This chain connects TRBV19 to TRBJ2-1; the D is unclear. CDR1 is LNHDA, CDR2 SQIVND, per germline (reference sequence). The V and J ends lost 1 base and 6 bases respectively, with 7 bases between them. This CDR3 spans 13 amino acids. The CDR3 here is CASSIGPTNEQFF. The CDR3 nucleotides read TGTGCCAGTAGTATAGGTCCGACCAATGAGCAGTTCTTC.

This clone has just a few counts. The chain combines TRBV19 with TRBJ2-5; D is undetermined. Trimming removed 7 bases from V and 1 base from J, with 13 bases in between. Germline V gives CDR1 LNHDA, CDR2 SQIVND (reference sequence). CDR3 length equals 14 residues. The CDR3 coding sequence is TGTGCCAGTACTGCCGGAACAGTCCAAGAGACCCAGTACTTC. The encoded protein is CASTAGTVQETQYF. Full variable domain (remainder filled in from reference TRBV19 and TRBJ2-5): DGGITQSPKYLFRKEGQNVTLSCEQNLNHDAMYWYRQDPGQGLRLIYYSQIVNDFQKGDIAEGYSVSREKKESFPLTVTSAQKNPTAFYLCASTAGTVQETQYFGPGTRLLVL.

The chain carries TRBV5-6 and TRBJ2-7, with D perhaps matching TRBD1 (5 bases). V was trimmed by 5 bases and J by 2 bases, leaving 8 bases between them. The CDR3 totals 12 residues. CDR1 and CDR2 from the germline V gene are SGHDT and YYEEEE. The DNA for the CDR3 is TGTGCCAGCAGAGCAGGGACCTACGAGCAGTACTTC. Residues: CASRAGTYEQYF.

A few counts support this clone. The chain employs TRBV4-1 and TRBJ2-3; 8 bases line up with TRBD2. The V gene end was trimmed by 0 bases and the J gene end by 3 bases; junction bases not matched to a gene: 5. CDR3 length: 16 amino acids. Germline CDR1 MGHRA, CDR2 YSYEKL. The CDR3 bases are TGCGCCAGCAGCCAAGAGCAGCGGGAGTTAACAGATACGCAGTATTTT. Translation: CASSQEQRELTDTQYF.

A single count supports this clone. This chain links TRBV7-8 with TRBJ2-1; 11 bases fit TRBD2. The CDR3 totals 19 residues. After removal of 1 base from V and 9 bases from J, the junction contained 17 bases not matched to a gene. CDR1 SGHVS and CDR2 FQNEAQ come from the germline V gene. The CDR3 bases are TGTGCCAGCAGCTTAGATTTTGGTGGACTAGCGGGTTCTGAAGGTGAGCAGTTCTTC. Translated, it gives CASSLDFGGLAGSEGEQFF.

The chain links TRBV10-3 to TRBJ2-7, with D maybe TRBD1 (5 bases). The CDR3 is made up of 15 amino acids. From germline, CDR1 is ENHRY and CDR2 SYGVKD. V lost 0 bases to trimming and J lost 2 bases, with 11 bases between them. The CDR3 coding sequence is TGTGCCATCAGTGAGTCGCGGCGGACAACCTACGAGCAGTACTTC. Protein product: CAISESRRTTYEQYF.

The chain's CDR3 is CASSFPPRAFSYNSPLHF. In DNA, the CDR3 is TGTGCCAGCAGTTTTCCCCCCAGGGCATTTTCCTATAATTCACCCCTCCACTTT. The rearrangement links TRBV28 to TRBJ1-6, with TRBD1 as a possible D gene (5 bases). Germline loops: CDR1 MDHEN, CDR2 SYDVKM. This CDR3 comprises 18 residues. Trimming stripped 3 bases from V and 1 base from J, with 16 bases between.

This chain joins TRBV6-5 and TRBJ1-1; D gene ambiguous. With 8 bases removed from V and 1 base from J, the gap between germline ends came to 14 bases. The germline V gene has CDR1 MNHEY and CDR2 SVGAGI. The CDR3 runs to 14 residues. For the CDR3, the DNA is TGTGCCAGCCCCGATCGGGCAGAGAACACTGAAGCTTTCTTT. Protein: CASPDRAENTEAFF.

The chain links TRBV19 to TRBJ2-5; TRBD2 agrees at 11 bases. Germline V gene sequence: CDR1 LNHDA, CDR2 SQIVND (reference sequence). Trimming took 2 bases from V and 1 from J; bases not matched to a gene: 3. This CDR3 is built from 16 residues. CDR3 region: CASSIMTSGVQETQYF. DNA of the CDR3: TGTGCCAGTAGTATAATGACTAGCGGGGTCCAAGAGACCCAGTACTTC.

Worth noting for this clone: Within the sample, other DNA sequences also encode this same CDR3. This chain connects TRBV18 to TRBJ1-5; TRBD1 matches at 11 bases. Germline V gene lookup returns CDR1 KGHSH and CDR2 LQKENI. The CDR3 is made up of 15 amino acids. V was clipped by 2 bases and J by 5 bases; unmatched bases: 2. The CDR3 loop is CASSPGTGGHQPQHF. The CDR3 DNA sequence: TGTGCCAGCTCACCAGGGACAGGGGGACATCAGCCCCAGCATTTT.

The V gene is TRBV9, the J gene TRBJ1-2; no clear D gene. Germline V gene data show CDR1 as SGDLS and CDR2 as YYNGEE. Trimming took off 4 bases at V and 4 bases at J, with 8 bases between the two ends. The CDR3 length is 12 residues. CDR3 amino acids: CASSQPVYGYTF. The CDR3 DNA is TGTGCCAGCAGCCAGCCGGTCTATGGCTACACCTTC. Drawing the rest from reference TRBV9 and TRBJ1-2, the complete variable domain is DSGVTQTPKHLITATGQRVTLRCSPRSGDLSVYWYQQSLDQGLQFLIQYYNGEERAKGNILERFSAQQFPDLHSELNLSSLELGDSALYFCASSQPVYGYTFGSGTRLTVV.

The chain carries TRBV5-5 and TRBJ1-5; D call uncertain. V lost 4 bases and J 0 bases, leaving 5 bases between the germline ends. CDR3 size: 13 residues. Germline assignment: CDR1 SGHKS and CDR2 YYEKEE (reference sequence). CDR3: CASSLSSNQPQHF. The CDR3 DNA is TGTGCCAGCAGCCTCAGTAGCAATCAGCCCCAGCATTTT. Looking up the rest from reference TRBV5-5 and TRBJ1-5 gives the full variable domain: DAGVTQSPTHLIKTRGQQVTLRCSPISGHKSVSWYQQVLGQGPQFIFQYYEKEERGRGNFPDRFSARQFPNYSSELNVNALLLGDSALYLCASSLSSNQPQHFGDGTRLSIL.

The rearrangement joins TRBV6-5 to TRBJ1-3; a weak D match, TRBD1 (6 bases). Trimming stripped 2 bases from V and 4 bases from J, with 12 bases between. The CDR3 contains 15 residues. CDR1 and CDR2 from the germline V gene are MNHEY and SVGAGI. CDR3 bases: TGTGCCAGCAGTTACCAGGGACACAGCGGAAACACCATATATTTT. This sequence encodes CASSYQGHSGNTIYF.

The CDR3 DNA is TGTGCCAGCAGCCAGAAGTCTTTTGGTGGCTACACCTTC. The encoded protein is CASSQKSFGGYTF. The V gene is TRBV6-2 or TRBV6-3, the J gene TRBJ1-2; D not resolved. The CDR3 runs to 13 residues. V was shortened by 6 bases and J by 7 bases, with 15 bases between the two germline ends. Germline CDR1 reads MNHEY; CDR2 reads SVGEGT.

V is TRBV5-6 and J is TRBJ2-1, with TRBD2 as a possible D gene (6 bases). The CDR3 sequence is 15 residues long. The ends were cut back, 0 bases at V and 6 bases at J, with 13 bases in the middle. Germline values: CDR1 SGHDT, CDR2 YYEEEE. CDR3 nucleotides: TGTGCCAGCAGCTTGGTGACTAGTCTAGGCAATGAGCAGTTCTTC. This sequence encodes CASSLVTSLGNEQFF.

The gene calls are TRBV29-1 and TRBJ2-1; 7 positions agree with TRBD1. After removal of 8 bases from V and 6 bases from J, the junction contained 7 bases not matched to a gene. This CDR3 is built from 12 residues. Germline lookup yields CDR1 SQVTM and CDR2 ANQGSEA. The CDR3 region is CSFRTGPNEQFF. The CDR3 DNA is TGCAGCTTTAGGACAGGCCCCAATGAGCAGTTCTTC.